This T cell receptor (beta chain) was recorded in a study of blood T cell repertoires in COVID-19. This CDR3 is 14 amino acids long. V dropped 2 bases and J dropped 4 bases, with 11 bases sitting between them. Germline V gene lookup returns CDR1 SGHRS and CDR2 YFSETQ. Data came from immunoSEQ multiplex PCR; TCRdb stores just in-frame clones and leaves some out. Altogether fewer than 90,000 clones are present, roughly 96% being singletons, with the ten largest covering more than 4%. This chain uses TRBV5-1 with TRBJ2-3, with D unclear. This TCR came from a human donor with active COVID-19. The donor label of this sample is uncertain. The sequenced material came from peripheral blood. The CDR3 sequence: CASSFSYQADTQYF. As DNA, the CDR3 is TGCGCCAGCAGCTTCTCATATCAGGCAGATACGCAGTATTTT.